A selection of T cell receptor beta chains follows, all from one sample in a study of shared clonotypes between healthy human individuals. Sequenced by immunoSEQ multiplex PCR; TCRdb stores in-frame clones only, minus some. This sample has about 2.2 million clones, with 93% found just once. Specimen: naive CD8+ T cells from PBMCs. The source of these receptors is a man aged 18 to 35 in good health. Some clones in this sample may be carry-over from other donors' samples. Both conserved end residues are part of each CDR3. Fields, in order: clone size, J gene, V gene, D gene, CDR3 protein, CDR3 DNA. D genes are given only for firm matches. The listing skips clone size in some rows; elsewhere it reads once, few, many or a size class.

>.|TRBJ2-7|TRBV25-1|.
CASSTAGRAYEQYF
TGTGCCAGCTCAACTGCGGGCCGCGCCTACGAGCAGTACTTC
>.|TRBJ1-1|TRBV19|.
CASMLGAVDTEAFF
TGTGCCAGTATGTTGGGGGCGGTGGACACTGAAGCTTTCTTT
>.|TRBJ2-4|TRBV7-8|TRBD2
CASSLGRDQYF
TGTGCCAGCAGCTTGGGGAGGGATCAGTACTTC
>.|TRBJ1-1|TRBV13|.
CASSLLFMNTEAFF
TGTGCCAGCAGCTTACTTTTTATGAACACTGAAGCTTTCTTT
>.|TRBJ2-7|TRBV5-1|.
CASSRSGGIYEQYF
TGCGCCAGCAGCCGGTCTGGAGGGATCTACGAGCAGTACTTC
>.|TRBJ2-1|TRBV5-1|TRBD2
CASSFASGSYNEQFF
TGCGCCAGCAGCTTTGCTAGCGGCTCCTACAATGAGCAGTTCTTC
>.|TRBJ2-7|TRBV28|.
CASREPGFHEQYF
TGTGCCAGCAGGGAACCAGGGTTTCACGAGCAGTACTTC
>.|TRBJ1-2|TRBV9|.
CASSVPGVRPGYTF
TGTGCCAGCAGCGTACCGGGAGTACGGCCTGGCTACACCTTC
>.|TRBJ2-1|TRBV7-9|TRBD2
CASSSSGVYNEQFF
TGTGCCAGCAGCTCTAGCGGAGTGTACAATGAGCAGTTCTTC
>.|TRBJ1-1|TRBV27|.
CASRDSQGNTEAFF
TGTGCCAGCAGAGACTCCCAGGGAAACACTGAAGCTTTCTTT
>.|TRBJ1-1|TRBV28|.
CASSGVPGSGVLMNTEAFF
TGTGCCAGCAGTGGGGTCCCCGGGTCGGGGGTACTCATGAACACTGAAGCTTTCTTT
>.|TRBJ2-5|TRBV7-6|.
CASSNPAQTEETQYF
TGTGCCAGCAGCAACCCTGCCCAGACGGAGGAGACCCAGTACTTC
>.|TRBJ2-5|TRBV6-5|.
CASSLTESWETQYF
TGTGCCAGCAGTTTAACTGAATCTTGGGAGACCCAGTACTTC
>.|TRBJ2-7|TRBV9|.
CASSVAPEAYEQYF
TGTGCCAGCAGCGTAGCCCCCGAGGCCTACGAGCAGTACTTC
>.|TRBJ2-1|TRBV7-2|.
CASSARRGAVRAYNEQFF
TGTGCCAGCAGCGCCCGGAGAGGGGCAGTTAGAGCCTACAATGAGCAGTTCTTC
>.|TRBJ1-4|TRBV13|TRBD1
CASSLNSGGIEKLFF
TGTGCCAGCAGCTTGAATTCAGGGGGAATAGAAAAACTGTTTTTT
>.|TRBJ2-7|TRBV4-2|.
CASSQEYGSSYEQYF
TGTGCCAGCAGCCAAGAGTACGGGAGCTCCTACGAGCAGTACTTC
>.|TRBJ2-7|TRBV11-3|.
CASSLDEAGQGPHEQYF
TGTGCCAGCAGCTTAGACGAGGCGGGTCAGGGGCCCCACGAGCAGTACTTC
>.|TRBJ1-2|TRBV27|.
CASSLSADSYGYTF
TGTGCCAGCAGTTTATCGGCCGACAGCTATGGCTACACCTTC
>.|TRBJ1-5|TRBV6-6|.
CASSYSISQPQHF
TGTGCCAGCAGTTACTCGATTTCCCAGCCCCAGCATTTT
>.|TRBJ2-7|TRBV4-3|.
CASSQQGGKGEQYF
TGCGCCAGCAGCCAACAGGGTGGGAAGGGGGAGCAGTACTTC
>.|TRBJ2-5|TRBV5-7|.
CASRPQETQYF
TGTGCCAGCAGACCTCAAGAGACCCAGTACTTC
>once|TRBJ2-2|TRBV13|.
CASSSKRQGPTGELFF
TGTGCCAGCAGCTCGAAGAGGCAGGGTCCCACCGGGGAGCTGTTTTTT
>.|TRBJ2-3|TRBV7-9|.
CASSSDSIFSTDTQYF
TGTGCCAGCAGCTCAGACAGTATCTTTAGCACAGATACGCAGTATTTT
>.|TRBJ2-2|TRBV7-9|TRBD1
CASSSKTGLRIAGELFF
TGTGCCAGCAGCTCCAAGACAGGGCTGAGGATCGCCGGGGAGCTGTTTTTT
>.|TRBJ2-2|TRBV6-6|TRBD2
CASSYTGLDVGELFF
TGTGCCAGCAGTTACACGGGACTAGATGTCGGGGAGCTGTTTTTT
>.|TRBJ2-7|TRBV27|.
CASSLRQVGGEQYF
TGTGCCAGCAGTTTACGGCAGGTCGGGGGCGAGCAGTACTTC
>.|TRBJ2-1|TRBV27|.
CASSLWAGNSYNEQFF
TGTGCCAGCAGTTTATGGGCGGGGAACTCCTACAATGAGCAGTTCTTC
>.|TRBJ2-3|TRBV27|TRBD2
CASSSPSLAGGPRSDTQYF
TGTGCCAGCAGTAGCCCGTCTCTAGCGGGAGGGCCGCGTTCAGATACGCAGTATTTT
>.|TRBJ1-3|TRBV9|.
CASSVREASGNTIYF
TGTGCCAGCAGCGTTAGGGAGGCCTCTGGAAACACCATATATTTT
>.|TRBJ2-7|TRBV29-1|.
CSVVLRASAYEQYF
TGCAGCGTTGTTTTAAGAGCTAGCGCCTACGAGCAGTACTTC
>.|TRBJ2-7|TRBV27|TRBD2
CASSLIAGHEQYF
TGTGCCAGCAGTTTAATAGCGGGTCACGAGCAGTACTTC
>.|TRBJ1-1|TRBV29-1|TRBD1
CSVESPSTGAKFEAFF
TGCAGCGTTGAATCCCCCTCGACAGGGGCCAAGTTTGAAGCTTTCTTT
>.|TRBJ1-5|TRBV19|.
CASSIRSGSNQPQHF
TGTGCCAGTAGTATCAGATCGGGTAGCAATCAGCCCCAGCATTTT
>few|TRBJ1-1|TRBV12-5|.
CASGRDRNTEAFF
TGTGCTAGTGGACGCGACAGGAACACTGAAGCTTTCTTT
>.|TRBJ1-3|TRBV9|.
CASSVGEAGNTIYF
TGTGCCAGCAGCGTAGGGGAGGCTGGAAACACCATATATTTT
>.|TRBJ1-2|TRBV19|.
CASSEGSGYTF
TGTGCCAGTAGCGAGGGCTCCGGCTACACCTTC
>.|TRBJ1-2|TRBV4-3|.
CASSQVWGSDYGYTF
TGCGCCAGCAGCCAAGTCTGGGGTTCGGACTATGGCTACACCTTC
>.|TRBJ2-7|TRBV5-6|.
CASSLGGALEQYF
TGTGCCAGCAGCTTGGGGGGGGCCCTCGAGCAGTACTTC
>.|TRBJ2-2|TRBV29-1|.
CSVVQGVIGTGELFF
TGCAGCGTTGTACAGGGTGTAATTGGCACCGGGGAGCTGTTTTTT
>.|TRBJ2-7|TRBV19|TRBD2
CASSPWGGLIPYEQYF
TGTGCCAGTAGCCCGTGGGGGGGACTGATACCCTACGAGCAGTACTTC